Presented here are 18 T cell receptor beta chains from one specimen sequenced in a study of graft-versus-host responses after intestinal transplantation. Their antigens are not known. Generated by immunoSEQ multiplex PCR, the TCRdb table keeps only in-frame clones and is missing some. The sample lists under 150,000 clones; about nine tenths were seen once. Sequenced material: unstimulated CD4+ T cells sorted from spleen or lymph node cells, taken before intestinal transplant. The receptors were gathered from a human donor who received an intestinal transplant.

This rearrangement joins TRBV12-5 to TRBJ2-1; 9 bases line up with TRBD2. Germline V CDR1 and CDR2: LGHNT, FRNRAP. The junction had 9 bases not matched to a gene; V was cut back by 6 bases and J by 0 bases. The CDR3 totals 17 residues. The CDR3, as DNA: TGTGCTAGTGGGCTGGCCCGCGGGGGGGGCTCCTACAATGAGCAGTTCTTC. Amino acids: CASGLARGGGSYNEQFF.

The rearrangement uses TRBV7-2 and TRBJ1-4; D remains unclear. The CDR3 contains 13 residues. Germline CDR1 is SGHTA and CDR2 is FQGNSA. V dropped 2 bases and J dropped 1 base, with 2 bases sitting between them. CDR3 nucleotides: TGTGCCAGCAGCTTACGAACTAATGAAAAACTGTTTTTT. Translation gives CASSLRTNEKLFF.

DNA of the CDR3: TGTGCCAGCAGTGACCAGATTTACTATGGCTACACCTTC. As protein: CASSDQIYYGYTF. The rearrangement uses TRBV2 and TRBJ1-2; no firm D call. The germline V and J ends were trimmed by 3 bases and 3 bases, with 8 bases remaining between them. Germline assignment: CDR1 SNHLY and CDR2 FYNNEI. This CDR3 spans 13 amino acids.

This chain uses TRBV11-2 with TRBJ2-3; 7 bases line up with TRBD1. Germline V gene sequence: CDR1 SGHAT, CDR2 FQNNGV. J lost 3 bases, V lost 5 bases, and 11 bases had no gene match. The CDR3 has 16 residues. CDR3 bases: TGTGCCAGCAGCGGAAGACAGGGCCTCTGGACAGATACGCAGTATTTT. This gives the protein CASSGRQGLWTDTQYF.

The genes are TRBV11-2 and TRBJ2-3; 7 bases map to TRBD2. Germline values: CDR1 SGHAT, CDR2 FQNNGV. CDR3 size: 13 residues. V shed 5 bases, J shed 6 bases, and the junction held 5 bases outside the gene matches. CDR3 in DNA: TGTGCCAGCAGCCCGGGAGGCGGCGATACGCAGTATTTT. Translation gives CASSPGGGDTQYF. The whole variable domain, remainder taken from reference TRBV11-2 and TRBJ2-3, is EAGVAQSPRYKIIEKRQSVAFWCNPISGHATLYWYQQILGQGPKLLIQFQNNGVVDDSQLPKDRFSAERLKGVDSTLKIQPAKLEDSAVYLCASSPGGGDTQYFGPGTRLTVL.

The gene calls are TRBV5-1 and TRBJ1-4; 9 positions agree with TRBD1. The CDR3 is 16 residues long. Unmatched junction bases numbered 6, after V lost 4 bases and J lost 2 bases. CDR1 and CDR2 (germline): SGHRS, YFSETQ. CDR3 in amino acids: CASSPDRGGTNEKLFF. The CDR3 bases are TGCGCCAGCAGCCCGGACAGGGGTGGGACTAATGAAAAACTGTTTTTT.

The chain recombines TRBV9 with TRBJ2-7; D gene unclear. V was pared by 0 bases and J by 1 base, with 8 bases between. CDR1 is SGDLS and CDR2 is YYNGEE in the germline V gene. The CDR3 is made up of 14 amino acids. This CDR3 reads CASSVASLSYEQYF. DNA of the CDR3: TGTGCCAGCAGCGTAGCGTCCCTTTCCTACGAGCAGTACTTC. The full variable domain, completed using reference TRBV9 and TRBJ2-7, is DSGVTQTPKHLITATGQRVTLRCSPRSGDLSVYWYQQSLDQGLQFLIQYYNGEERAKGNILERFSAQQFPDLHSELNLSSLELGDSALYFCASSVASLSYEQYFGPGTRLTVT.

This clone was recorded only once. The chain has TRBV6-6 and TRBJ2-2; perhaps TRBD1 as D (6 bases). Trimming cost V 7 bases and J 7 bases, with 13 bases left between them. CDR1 and CDR2 (germline): MNHNY, SVGAGI (reference sequence). The CDR3 runs to 13 residues. The CDR3 protein is CASTPTGGGELFF. Here the CDR3 DNA reads TGTGCCAGCACCCCGACAGGTGGCGGGGAGCTGTTTTTT.

This clone came up once. J is TRBJ2-2 and V is TRBV5-4, with TRBD2 identical over 15 bases. After removal of 4 bases from V and 9 bases from J, the junction contained 7 bases not matched to a gene. Germline CDR1 reads SGHNT; CDR2 reads YYREEE (reference sequence). The length of the CDR3 is 16 residues. The CDR3: CASSARTSGGARELFF. In DNA, the CDR3 is TGTGCCAGCAGCGCCCGGACTAGCGGGGGGGCGAGGGAGCTGTTTTTT.

The chain combines TRBV5-1 with TRBJ1-2; possibly TRBD1 for D (6 bases). CDR3 size: 12 residues. The V end lost 4 bases, the J end lost 4 bases, and 8 bases lay between the germline ends. CDR1 is SGHRS and CDR2 is YFSETQ in the germline V gene. The CDR3 here is CASSADSYGYTF. The DNA for the CDR3 is TGCGCCAGCAGCGCGGACAGCTATGGCTACACCTTC.

This chain links TRBV4-1 with TRBJ2-2; 10 positions agree with TRBD2. Germline lookup yields CDR1 MGHRA and CDR2 YSYEKL. This CDR3 region has 17 residues. Trimming took 0 bases from V and 0 from J; bases not matched to a gene: 1. DNA for the CDR3: TGCGCCAGCAGCCAAGATACTAGCGGGACGAACACCGGGGAGCTGTTTTTT. It specifies CASSQDTSGTNTGELFF.

The chain joins TRBV29-1 to TRBJ2-7; D gene unclear. The germline V gene encodes CDR1 SQVTM and CDR2 ANQGSEA. The CDR3 loop spans 12 amino acids. Trimming removed 6 bases at V and 4 bases at J, with 13 bases between. The CDR3 protein is CSVSSTPYEQYF. Here the CDR3 DNA reads TGCAGCGTGAGTTCTACCCCTTACGAGCAGTACTTC.

This clone occurred once. The chain links TRBV28 to TRBJ2-1, with TRBD2 matching 8 bases. Germline-derived CDR1 and CDR2 are MDHEN and SYDVKM. Germline trimming cut 10 bases from V and 6 bases from J; bases unmatched to any gene: 2. The CDR3 totals 11 residues. CDR3 sequence: CAIGTSNEQFF. CDR3 nucleotide sequence: TGTGCCATCGGGACTAGCAATGAGCAGTTCTTC.

This rearrangement joins TRBV7-2 to TRBJ2-3; 8 bases map to TRBD2. Germline CDR1 SGHTA, CDR2 FQGNSA. There are 14 residues in the CDR3. The V and J ends lost 5 bases and 3 bases, in that order; junction bases with no gene match: 4. CDR3 DNA sequence: TGTGCCAGCAGCCCAGGGACTAGTACAGATACGCAGTATTTT. It yields the protein CASSPGTSTDTQYF. Looking up the rest from reference TRBV7-2 and TRBJ2-3 gives the full variable domain: GAGVSQSPSNKVTEKGKDVELRCDPISGHTALYWYRQSLGQGLEFLIYFQGNSAPDKSGLPSDRFSAERTGGSVSTLTIQRTQQEDSAVYLCASSPGTSTDTQYFGPGTRLTVL.

J is TRBJ2-2 and V is TRBV2; tentative D call: TRBD1 (6 bases). The CDR3 is 15 amino acids. Germline V gene lookup returns CDR1 SNHLY and CDR2 FYNNEI. V shed 2 bases and J shed 4 bases, with 11 bases lying between them. CDR3 DNA sequence: TGTGCCAGCAGTGAAAGGGGGTCGGTCACCGGGGAGCTGTTTTTT. It yields the protein CASSERGSVTGELFF.

The J gene is TRBJ2-7, the V gene TRBV5-8; 9 bases match TRBD1. The V gene's germline CDR1 is SGHTS and CDR2 YDEGEE. The ends lost 3 bases at V and 3 bases at J; junction bases unmatched: 10. The CDR3 has 16 amino acids. CDR3 in amino acids: CASSWGRGTGIYEQYF. The CDR3 DNA reads as TGTGCCAGCAGCTGGGGGAGGGGGACAGGGATCTACGAGCAGTACTTC.

This chain joins TRBV7-6 and TRBJ2-5, with 7 bases identical to TRBD2. The germline V gene has CDR1 SGHVS and CDR2 FNYEAQ. V dropped 4 bases and J dropped 2; count of bases not matched to a gene: 13. The CDR3 totals 17 residues. In nucleotides, the CDR3 is TGTGCCAGCAGCTATGGTGGCGGGAGCTTACCTCAAGAGACCCAGTACTTC. Translating gives CASSYGGGSLPQETQYF.

The rearrangement uses TRBV28 and TRBJ2-7; TRBD2 matches at 8 bases. Germline trimming cut 2 bases from V and 4 bases from J; bases unmatched to any gene: 7. CDR3 length: 15 residues. Germline V gene data show CDR1 as MDHEN and CDR2 as SYDVKM. The CDR3 DNA sequence: TGTGCCAGCAGTTTAATGAGCGGGAGTAGGTACGAGCAGTACTTC. Residues: CASSLMSGSRYEQYF.